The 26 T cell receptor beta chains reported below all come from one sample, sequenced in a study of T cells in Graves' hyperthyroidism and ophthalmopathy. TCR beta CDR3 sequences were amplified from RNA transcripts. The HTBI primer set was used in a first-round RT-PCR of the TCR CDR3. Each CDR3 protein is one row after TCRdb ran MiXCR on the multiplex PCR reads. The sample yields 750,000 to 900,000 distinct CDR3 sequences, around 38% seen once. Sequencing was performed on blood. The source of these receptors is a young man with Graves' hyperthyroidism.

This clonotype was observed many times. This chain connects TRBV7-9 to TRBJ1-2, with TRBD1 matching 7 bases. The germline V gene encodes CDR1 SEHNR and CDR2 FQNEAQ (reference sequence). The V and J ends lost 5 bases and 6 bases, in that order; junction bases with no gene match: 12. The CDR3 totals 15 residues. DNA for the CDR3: TGTGCCAGCAGCCCTCGACAGGGCTTGAACGATGGCTACACCTTC. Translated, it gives CASSPRQGLNDGYTF.

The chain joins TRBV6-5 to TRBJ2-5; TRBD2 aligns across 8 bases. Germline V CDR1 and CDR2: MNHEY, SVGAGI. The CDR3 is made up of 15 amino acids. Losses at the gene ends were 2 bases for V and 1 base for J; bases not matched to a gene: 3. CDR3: CASSYTSGAQETQYF. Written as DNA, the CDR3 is TGTGCCAGCAGTTACACTAGCGGAGCCCAAGAGACCCAGTACTTC.

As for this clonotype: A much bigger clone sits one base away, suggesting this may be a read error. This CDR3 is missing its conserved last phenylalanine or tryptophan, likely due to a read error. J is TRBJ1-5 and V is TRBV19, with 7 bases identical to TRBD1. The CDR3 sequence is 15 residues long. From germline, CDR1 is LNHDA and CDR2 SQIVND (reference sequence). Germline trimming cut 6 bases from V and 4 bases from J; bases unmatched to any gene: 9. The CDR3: CASSRTGVGNQPQHS. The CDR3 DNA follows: TGTGCCAGTAGCAGGACAGGCGTGGGGAATCAGCCCCAGCATTCT.

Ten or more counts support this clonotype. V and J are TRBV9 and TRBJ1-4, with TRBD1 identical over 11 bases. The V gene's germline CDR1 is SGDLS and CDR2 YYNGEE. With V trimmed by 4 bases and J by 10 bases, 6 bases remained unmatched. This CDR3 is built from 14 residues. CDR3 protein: CASSPMGQGGKLFF. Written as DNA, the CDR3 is TGTGCCAGCAGCCCCATGGGACAGGGGGGAAAACTGTTTTTT. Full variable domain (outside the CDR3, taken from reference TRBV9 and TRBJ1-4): DSGVTQTPKHLITATGQRVTLRCSPRSGDLSVYWYQQSLDQGLQFLIQYYNGEERAKGNILERFSAQQFPDLHSELNLSSLELGDSALYFCASSPMGQGGKLFFGSGTQLSVL.

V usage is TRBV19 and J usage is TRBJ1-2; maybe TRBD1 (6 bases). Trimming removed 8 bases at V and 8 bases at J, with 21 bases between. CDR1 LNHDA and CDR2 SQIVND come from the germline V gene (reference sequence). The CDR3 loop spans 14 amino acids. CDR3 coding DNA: TGTGCCAGTGTTACCGCCCGGGGGGCTATAGGCTACACCTTC. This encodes CASVTARGAIGYTF.

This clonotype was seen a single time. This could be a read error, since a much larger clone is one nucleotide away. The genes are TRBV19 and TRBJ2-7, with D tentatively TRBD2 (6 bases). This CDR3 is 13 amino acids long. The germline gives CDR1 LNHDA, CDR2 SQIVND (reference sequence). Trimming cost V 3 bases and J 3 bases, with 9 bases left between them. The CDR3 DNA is TGTGCCAGTAGTATGAACGGGAGCTACGAGCAGTACTTC. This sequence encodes CASSMNGSYEQYF.

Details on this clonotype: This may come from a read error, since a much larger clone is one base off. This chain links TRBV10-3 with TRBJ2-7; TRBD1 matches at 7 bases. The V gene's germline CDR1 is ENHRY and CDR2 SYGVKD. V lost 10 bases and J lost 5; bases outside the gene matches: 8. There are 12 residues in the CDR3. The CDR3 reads CASSTDRHEQYF. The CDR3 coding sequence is TGTGCCAGCAGCACGGACAGGCACGAGCAGTACTTC.

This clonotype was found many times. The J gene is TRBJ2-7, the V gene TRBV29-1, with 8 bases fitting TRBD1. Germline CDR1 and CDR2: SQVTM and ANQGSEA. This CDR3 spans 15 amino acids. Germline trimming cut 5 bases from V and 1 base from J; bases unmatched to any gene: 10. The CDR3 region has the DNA TGCAGCGTTTTAGGAGGGACAGGCCAATCCTACGAGCAGTACTTC. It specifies CSVLGGTGQSYEQYF.

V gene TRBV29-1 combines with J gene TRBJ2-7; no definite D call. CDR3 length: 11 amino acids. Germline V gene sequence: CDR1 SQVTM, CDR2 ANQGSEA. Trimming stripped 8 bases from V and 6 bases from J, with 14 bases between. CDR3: CSSRPLSEQYF. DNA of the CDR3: TGCAGCTCCAGACCTCTAAGCGAGCAGTACTTC.

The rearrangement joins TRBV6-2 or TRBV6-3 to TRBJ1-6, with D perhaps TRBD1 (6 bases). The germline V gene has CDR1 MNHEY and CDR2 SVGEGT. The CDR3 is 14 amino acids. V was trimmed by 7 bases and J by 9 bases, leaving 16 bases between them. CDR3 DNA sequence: TGTGCCAGCACCTTCAACAGGGAGATTTCACCCCTCCACTTT. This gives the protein CASTFNREISPLHF.

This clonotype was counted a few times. In DNA form, the CDR3 reads TGCGCCAGCAGCCCGGGACGGATGAACACCGGGGAGCTGTTTTTT. This codes for CASSPGRMNTGELFF. The V and J genes are TRBV5-1 and TRBJ2-2, with D perhaps matching TRBD1 or TRBD2 (5 bases each). V gave up 4 bases and J gave up 1 base, with 11 bases separating them. The CDR3 contains 15 residues. The V gene's germline CDR1 is SGHRS and CDR2 YFSETQ. Filled out from reference TRBV5-1 and TRBJ2-2, the complete variable domain reads KAGVTQTPRYLIKTRGQQVTLSCSPISGHRSVSWYQQTPGQGLQFLFEYFSETQRNKGNFPGRFSGRQFSNSRSEMNVSTLELGDSALYLCASSPGRMNTGELFFGEGSRLTVL.

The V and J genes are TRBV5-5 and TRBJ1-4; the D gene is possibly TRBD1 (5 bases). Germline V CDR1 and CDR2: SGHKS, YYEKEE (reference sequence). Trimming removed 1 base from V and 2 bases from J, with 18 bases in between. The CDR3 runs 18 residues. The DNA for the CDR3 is TGTGCCAGCAGCTTGAGAGAGGCAGGGCTCCTCACTAATGAAAAACTGTTTTTT. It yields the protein CASSLREAGLLTNEKLFF.

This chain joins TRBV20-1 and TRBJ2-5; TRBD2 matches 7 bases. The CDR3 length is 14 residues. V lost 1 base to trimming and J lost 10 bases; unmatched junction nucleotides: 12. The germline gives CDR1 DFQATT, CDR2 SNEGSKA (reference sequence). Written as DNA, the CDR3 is TGCAGTGCTAGAGCCCCGGTCGTGCGGGGGATCCAGTACTTC. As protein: CSARAPVVRGIQYF.

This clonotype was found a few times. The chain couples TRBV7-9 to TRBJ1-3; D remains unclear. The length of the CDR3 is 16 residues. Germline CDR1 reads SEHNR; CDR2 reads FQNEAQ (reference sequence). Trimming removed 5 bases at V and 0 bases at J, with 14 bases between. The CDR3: CASSGLDVYSGNTIYF. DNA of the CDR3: TGTGCCAGCAGCGGCTTGGACGTCTACTCTGGAAACACCATATATTTT.

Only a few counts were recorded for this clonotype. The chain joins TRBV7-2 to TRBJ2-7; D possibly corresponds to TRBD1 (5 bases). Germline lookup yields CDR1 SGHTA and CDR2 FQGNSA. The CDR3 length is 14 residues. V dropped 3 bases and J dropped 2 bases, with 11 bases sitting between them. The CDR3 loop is CASSFSGNPYEQYF. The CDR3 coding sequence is TGTGCCAGCAGCTTTTCAGGGAACCCCTACGAGCAGTACTTC.

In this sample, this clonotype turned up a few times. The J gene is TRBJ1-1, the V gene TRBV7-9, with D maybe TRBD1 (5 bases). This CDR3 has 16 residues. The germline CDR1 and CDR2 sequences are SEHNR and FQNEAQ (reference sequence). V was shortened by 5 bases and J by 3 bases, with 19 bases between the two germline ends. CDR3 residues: CASSHFGATRDTEAFF. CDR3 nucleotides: TGTGCCAGCAGCCACTTCGGGGCGACGAGGGACACTGAAGCTTTCTTT.

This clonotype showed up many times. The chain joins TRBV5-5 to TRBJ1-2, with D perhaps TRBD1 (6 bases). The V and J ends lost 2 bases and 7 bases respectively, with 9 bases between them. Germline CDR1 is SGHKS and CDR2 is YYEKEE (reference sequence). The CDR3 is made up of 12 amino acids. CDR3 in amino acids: CASSFSRGGYTF. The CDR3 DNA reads TGTGCCAGCAGCTTTTCCAGGGGTGGCTACACCTTC.

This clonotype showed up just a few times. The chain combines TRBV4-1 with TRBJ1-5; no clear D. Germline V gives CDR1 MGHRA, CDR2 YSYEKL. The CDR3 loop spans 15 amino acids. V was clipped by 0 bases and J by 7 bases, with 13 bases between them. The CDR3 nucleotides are TGCGCCAGCAGCCAAGATCGAGAAGGAGGACAGCCCCAGCATTTT. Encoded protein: CASSQDREGGQPQHF.

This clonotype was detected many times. CDR3 region: CSVGGPGELFF. The CDR3 coding sequence is TGCAGCGTTGGGGGACCCGGGGAGCTGTTTTTT. This chain connects TRBV29-1 to TRBJ2-2; TRBD1 or TRBD2 may be the D gene (5 bases each). The CDR3 is 11 amino acids. Trimming shortened V by 4 bases and J by 6 bases, and 6 bases separated the two germline ends. CDR1 and CDR2 from the germline V gene are SQVTM and ANQGSEA.

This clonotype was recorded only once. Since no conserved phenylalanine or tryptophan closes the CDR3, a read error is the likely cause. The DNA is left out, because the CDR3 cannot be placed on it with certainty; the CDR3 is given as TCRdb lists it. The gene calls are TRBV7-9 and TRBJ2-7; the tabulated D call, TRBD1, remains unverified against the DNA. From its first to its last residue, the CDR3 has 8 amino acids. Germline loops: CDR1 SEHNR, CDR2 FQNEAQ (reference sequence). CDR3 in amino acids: CASSGRDR.

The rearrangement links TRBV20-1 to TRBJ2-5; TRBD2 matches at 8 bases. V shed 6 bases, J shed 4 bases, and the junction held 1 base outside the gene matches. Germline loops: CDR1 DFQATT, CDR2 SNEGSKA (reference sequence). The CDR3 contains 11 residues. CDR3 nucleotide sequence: TGCAGTGCCGGGAGGGGAGAGACCCAGTACTTC. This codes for CSAGRGETQYF.

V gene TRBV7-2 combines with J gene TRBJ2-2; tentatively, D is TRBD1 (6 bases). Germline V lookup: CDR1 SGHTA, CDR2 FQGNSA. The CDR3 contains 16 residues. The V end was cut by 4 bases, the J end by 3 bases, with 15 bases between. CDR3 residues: CASSWGPYFDTGELFF. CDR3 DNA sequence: TGTGCCAGCAGCTGGGGGCCTTACTTCGACACCGGGGAGCTGTTTTTT.

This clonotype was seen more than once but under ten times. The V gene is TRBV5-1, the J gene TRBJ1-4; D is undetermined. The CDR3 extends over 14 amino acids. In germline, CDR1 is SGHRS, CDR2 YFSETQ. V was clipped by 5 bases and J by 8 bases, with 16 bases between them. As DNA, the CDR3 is TGCGCCAGCAGTCCGGGGTGGTCTATGGAAAAACTGTTTTTT. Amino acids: CASSPGWSMEKLFF.

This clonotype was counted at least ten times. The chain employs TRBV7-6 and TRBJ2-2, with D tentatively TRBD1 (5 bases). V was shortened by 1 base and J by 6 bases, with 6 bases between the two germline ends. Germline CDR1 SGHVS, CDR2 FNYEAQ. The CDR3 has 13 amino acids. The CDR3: CASSLVGAGELFF. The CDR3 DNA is TGTGCCAGCAGCTTAGTAGGGGCCGGGGAGCTGTTTTTT.

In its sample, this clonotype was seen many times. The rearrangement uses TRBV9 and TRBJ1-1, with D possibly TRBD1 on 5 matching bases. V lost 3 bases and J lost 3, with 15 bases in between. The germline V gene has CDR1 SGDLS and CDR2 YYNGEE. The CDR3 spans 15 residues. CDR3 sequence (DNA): TGTGCCAGCAGCGGAGGGGCAGGTAAGGACACTGAAGCTTTCTTT. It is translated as CASSGGAGKDTEAFF.

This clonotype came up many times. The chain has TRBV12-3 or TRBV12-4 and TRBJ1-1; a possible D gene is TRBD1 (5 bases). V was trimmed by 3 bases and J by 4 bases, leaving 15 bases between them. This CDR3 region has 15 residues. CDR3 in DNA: TGTGCCAGCAGTTTGATGCGACTGGGGGGCACTGAAGCTTTCTTT. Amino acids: CASSLMRLGGTEAFF.